The clone carrying this TCR beta chain turned up a few times. Its antigen is still unknown. Healthy people donating bone marrow made up the donors. CDR1 and CDR2 from the germline V gene are SGHDT and YYEEEE. CDR3 length: 16 amino acids. Trimming cost V 6 bases and J 4 bases, with 19 bases left between them. The sample is drawn from a study of cytomegalovirus exposure and HLA in healthy donors. Study-level findings and limits: The productive fraction for most TCR beta V segments was about 90% or about 30% in an earlier analysis.

PCR employed 60 Vbeta and 13 Jbeta primers. Profiling relied on immunoSEQ multiplex PCR, and the TCRdb table lists in-frame clones only, not all of them. Among approximately 190,000 clones, 80% to 90% were seen once, and the ten largest hold 1.7%. This chain uses TRBV5-6 with TRBJ2-2; D unresolved. The sequenced material came from PBMCs. The source of this sequence is a man aged 35 to 55 in good health and CMV-seropositive. CDR3 nucleotide sequence: TGTGCCAGCACCTCTCCTTATGGCGGAGCCACCGGGGAGCTGTTTTTT. Translation gives CASTSPYGGATGELFF.